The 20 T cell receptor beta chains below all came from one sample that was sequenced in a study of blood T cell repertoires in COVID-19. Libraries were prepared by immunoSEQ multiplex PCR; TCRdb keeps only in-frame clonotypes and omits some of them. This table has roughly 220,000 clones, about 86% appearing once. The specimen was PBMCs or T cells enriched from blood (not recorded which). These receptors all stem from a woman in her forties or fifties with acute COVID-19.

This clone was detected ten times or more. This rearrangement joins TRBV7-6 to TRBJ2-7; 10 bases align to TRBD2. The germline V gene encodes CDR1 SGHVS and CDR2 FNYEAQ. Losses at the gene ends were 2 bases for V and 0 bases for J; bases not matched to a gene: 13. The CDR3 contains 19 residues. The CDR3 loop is CASSLSSTRTSGLSYEQYF. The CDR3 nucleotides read TGTGCCAGCAGCTTAAGTTCGACGAGGACTAGCGGCCTCTCCTACGAGCAGTACTTC.

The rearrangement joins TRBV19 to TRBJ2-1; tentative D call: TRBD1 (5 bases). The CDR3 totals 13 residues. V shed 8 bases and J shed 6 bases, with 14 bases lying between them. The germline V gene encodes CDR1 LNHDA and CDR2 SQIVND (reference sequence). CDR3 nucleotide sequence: TGTGCCAGTGCCTGGGGCATCGTCAATGAGCAGTTCTTC. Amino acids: CASAWGIVNEQFF.

CDR3 in amino acids: CASSKQSRDASGDSQETQYF. The CDR3 nucleotides are TGTGCCAGCAGCAAACAGTCCCGGGATGCGAGCGGAGACTCCCAAGAGACCCAGTACTTC. This sequence joins TRBV21-1 and TRBJ2-5; the table gives TRBD2 as D, unverified against the DNA. TRBV21-1 is a listed pseudogene. The CDR3 spans 20 residues.

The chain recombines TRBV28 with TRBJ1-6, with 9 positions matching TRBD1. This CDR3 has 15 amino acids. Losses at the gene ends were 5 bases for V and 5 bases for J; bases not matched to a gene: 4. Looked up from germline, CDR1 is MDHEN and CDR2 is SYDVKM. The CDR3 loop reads CASSPGQGNNSPLHF. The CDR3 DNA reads TGTGCCAGCAGTCCCGGACAGGGGAATAATTCACCCCTCCACTTT.

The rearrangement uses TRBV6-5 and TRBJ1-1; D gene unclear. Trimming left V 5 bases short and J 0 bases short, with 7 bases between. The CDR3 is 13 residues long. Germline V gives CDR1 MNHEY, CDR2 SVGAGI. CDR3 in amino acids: CASSTAMNTEAFF. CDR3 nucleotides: TGTGCCAGCAGTACAGCCATGAACACTGAAGCTTTCTTT.

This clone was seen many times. CDR3 region: CASSLSREVAPLHF. The CDR3 DNA follows: TGTGCCAGCAGCTTATCCAGGGAAGTCGCACCCCTCCACTTT. J is TRBJ1-6 and V is TRBV7-8; TRBD1 might be the D (5 bases). Germline V gene lookup returns CDR1 SGHVS and CDR2 FQNEAQ. V dropped 2 bases and J dropped 11 bases, with 13 bases sitting between them. The CDR3 is made up of 14 amino acids.

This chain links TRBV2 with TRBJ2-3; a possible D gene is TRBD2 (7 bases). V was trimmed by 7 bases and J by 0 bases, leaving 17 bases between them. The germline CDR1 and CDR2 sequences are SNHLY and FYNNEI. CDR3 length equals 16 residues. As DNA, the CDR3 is TGTGCCAGCAACGAAGGGGGGGAGACTAGCACAGATACGCAGTATTTT. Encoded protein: CASNEGGETSTDTQYF.

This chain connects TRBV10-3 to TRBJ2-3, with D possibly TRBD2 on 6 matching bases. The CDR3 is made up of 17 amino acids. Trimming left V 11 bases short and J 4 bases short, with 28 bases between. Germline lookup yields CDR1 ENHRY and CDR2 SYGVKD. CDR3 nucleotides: TGTGCCCTAACAGTGGGTGGAGGGGAGTACCTTGCAGATACGCAGTATTTT. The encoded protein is CALTVGGGEYLADTQYF.

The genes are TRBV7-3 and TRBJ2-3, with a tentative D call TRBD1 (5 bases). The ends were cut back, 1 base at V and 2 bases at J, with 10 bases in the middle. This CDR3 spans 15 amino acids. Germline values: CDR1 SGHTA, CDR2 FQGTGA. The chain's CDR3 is CASSLSVRDTDTQYF. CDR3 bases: TGTGCCAGCAGCTTAAGTGTCAGGGACACAGATACGCAGTATTTT.

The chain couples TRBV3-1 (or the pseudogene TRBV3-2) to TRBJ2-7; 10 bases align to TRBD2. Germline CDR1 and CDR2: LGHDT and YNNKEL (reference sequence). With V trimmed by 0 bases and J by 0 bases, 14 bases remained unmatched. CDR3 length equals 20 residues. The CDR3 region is CASSQDLGLAGDNSSYEQYF. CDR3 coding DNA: TGTGCCAGCAGCCAAGATCTGGGGCTAGCGGGGGACAACAGCTCCTACGAGCAGTACTTC.

DNA for the CDR3: TGTGCCAGCAGCCCTGGGGGGTATCAGCCCCAGCATTTT. Protein product: CASSPGGYQPQHF. The gene calls are TRBV5-6 and TRBJ1-5; D might be TRBD1 (5 bases). Trimming shortened V by 4 bases and J by 5 bases, and 10 bases separated the two germline ends. Germline values: CDR1 SGHDT, CDR2 YYEEEE. The CDR3 runs to 13 residues.

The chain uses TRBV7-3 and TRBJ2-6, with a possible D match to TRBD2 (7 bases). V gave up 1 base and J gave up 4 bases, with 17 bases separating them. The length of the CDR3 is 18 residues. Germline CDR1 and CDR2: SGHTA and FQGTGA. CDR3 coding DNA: TGTGCCAGCAGCTTAATAGCACAGGGACTATCCGGGGCCAACGTCCTGACTTTC. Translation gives CASSLIAQGLSGANVLTF.

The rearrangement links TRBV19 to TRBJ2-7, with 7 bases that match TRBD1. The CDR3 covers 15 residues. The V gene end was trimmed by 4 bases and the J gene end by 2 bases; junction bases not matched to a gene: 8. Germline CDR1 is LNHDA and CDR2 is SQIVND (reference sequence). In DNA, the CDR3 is TGTGCCAGTAGTACCCTCGACAGGGCAACCTACGAGCAGTACTTC. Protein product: CASSTLDRATYEQYF.

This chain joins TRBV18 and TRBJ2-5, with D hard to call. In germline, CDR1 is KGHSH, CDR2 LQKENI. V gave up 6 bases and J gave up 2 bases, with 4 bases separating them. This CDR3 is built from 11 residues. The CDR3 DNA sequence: TGTGCCAGCTCCGCGCAAGAGACCCAGTACTTC. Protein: CASSAQETQYF.

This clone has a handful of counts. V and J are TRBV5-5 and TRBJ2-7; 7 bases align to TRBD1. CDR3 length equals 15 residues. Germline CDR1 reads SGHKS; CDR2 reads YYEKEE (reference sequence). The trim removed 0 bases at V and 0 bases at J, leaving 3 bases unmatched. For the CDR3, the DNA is TGTGCCAGCAGCTTGGCCGGGACAGCCTCCTACGAGCAGTACTTC. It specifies CASSLAGTASYEQYF.

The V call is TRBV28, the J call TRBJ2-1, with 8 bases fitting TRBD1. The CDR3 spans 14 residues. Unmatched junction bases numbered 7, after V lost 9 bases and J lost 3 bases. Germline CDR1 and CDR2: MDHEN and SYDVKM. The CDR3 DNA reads TGTGCCAGTCGCCCGGACAGGGTCTACAATGAGCAGTTCTTC. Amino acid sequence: CASRPDRVYNEQFF.

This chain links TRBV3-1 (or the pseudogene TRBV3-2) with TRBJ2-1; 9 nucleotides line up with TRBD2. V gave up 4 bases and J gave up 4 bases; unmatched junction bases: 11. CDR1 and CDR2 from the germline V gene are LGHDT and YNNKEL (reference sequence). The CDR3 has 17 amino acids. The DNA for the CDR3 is TGTGCCAGCAGCCCGAGCGAGCTAGCGGGGTTTTACAATGAGCAGTTCTTC. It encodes CASSPSELAGFYNEQFF.

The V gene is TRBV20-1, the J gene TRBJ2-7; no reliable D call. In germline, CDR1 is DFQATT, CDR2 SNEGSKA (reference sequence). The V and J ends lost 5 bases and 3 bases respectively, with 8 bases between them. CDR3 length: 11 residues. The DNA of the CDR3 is TGCAGTGCTCTAGATTACTACGAGCAGTACTTC. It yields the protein CSALDYYEQYF.

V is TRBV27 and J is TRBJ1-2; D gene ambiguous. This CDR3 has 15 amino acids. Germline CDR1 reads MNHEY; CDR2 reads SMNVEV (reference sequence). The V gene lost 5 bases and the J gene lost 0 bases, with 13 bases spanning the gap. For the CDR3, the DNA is TGTGCCAGCAGTCCCGGGAGAGCCGCTAACTATGGCTACACCTTC. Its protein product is CASSPGRAANYGYTF.

CDR3 residues: CASSRGTASSYEQYF. CDR3 sequence (DNA): TGTGCCAGTAGTAGGGGGACAGCAAGCTCCTACGAGCAGTACTTC. The chain joins TRBV19 to TRBJ2-7, with 7 bases matching TRBD1. V was clipped by 4 bases and J by 0 bases; unmatched bases: 6. The germline V gene has CDR1 LNHDA and CDR2 SQIVND (reference sequence). The CDR3 spans 15 residues.